What follows are 29 T cell receptor beta chains derived from one specimen sequenced in a study of early stage breast cancer tumors. Clones were read by immunoSEQ multiplex PCR, and TCRdb kept only the in-frame ones, dropping some. The sample yields roughly 53,000 clones, around nine tenths seen once. Sequenced material: blood. The receptors come from a person between 65 and 79 years old with breast cancer.

The chain uses TRBV2 and TRBJ1-4, with 9 bases matching TRBD1. Trimming at V came to 6 bases and at J to 6 bases, leaving 8 bases not matched to a gene. This CDR3 contains 15 residues. The germline V gene encodes CDR1 SNHLY and CDR2 FYNNEI. CDR3 coding DNA: TGTGCCAGCAGGTCTAGGACAGGGGCGGATGAAAAACTGTTTTTT. Protein product: CASRSRTGADEKLFF.

V gene TRBV30 combines with J gene TRBJ2-6; D not certain. V was shortened by 3 bases and J by 0 bases, with 9 bases between the two germline ends. This CDR3 is built from 15 residues. CDR1 GTSNPN and CDR2 SVGIG come from the germline V gene (reference sequence). CDR3 DNA sequence: TGTGCCTGGAGCGCACTAAACTCTGGGGCCAACGTCCTGACTTTC. Translated: CAWSALNSGANVLTF.

The genes are TRBV5-6 and TRBJ2-7, with TRBD1 as a possible D gene (6 bases). The CDR3 covers 16 residues. V lost 2 bases and J lost 2, with 17 bases in between. The V gene's germline CDR1 is SGHDT and CDR2 YYEEEE. The DNA for the CDR3 is TGTGCCAGCAGCTTCTCCGGGGCAGGGGTTACCTACGAGCAGTACTTC. The encoded protein is CASSFSGAGVTYEQYF.

This clone appeared a single time. V and J are TRBV6-5 and TRBJ1-2; TRBD1 matches 8 bases. The ends lost 0 bases at V and 4 bases at J; junction bases unmatched: 4. Germline CDR1 is MNHEY and CDR2 is SVGAGI. The CDR3 length is 15 residues. CDR3 coding DNA: TGTGCCAGCAGTTACTCCACCACAGGGGGCTATGGCTACACCTTC. Translating gives CASSYSTTGGYGYTF.

The chain employs TRBV6-6 and TRBJ1-4, with D unresolved. The ends were cut back, 5 bases at V and 4 bases at J, with 5 bases in the middle. This CDR3 has 12 residues. Germline V gene data show CDR1 as MNHNY and CDR2 as SVGAGI (reference sequence). CDR3 sequence reads: CASSNNNEKLFF. In nucleotides, the CDR3 is TGTGCCAGCAGTAATAATAATGAAAAACTGTTTTTT.

The genes are TRBV5-1 and TRBJ2-7, with D uncertain. CDR1 and CDR2 (germline): SGHRS, YFSETQ. The CDR3 contains 14 residues. Trimming cost V 4 bases and J 0 bases, with 11 bases left between them. The CDR3 here is CASSADIYSYEQYF. The CDR3 DNA follows: TGCGCCAGCAGCGCCGACATCTACTCCTACGAGCAGTACTTC.

The V and J genes are TRBV19 and TRBJ2-3, with TRBD1 matching over 8 bases. CDR1 is LNHDA and CDR2 is SQIVND in the germline V gene (reference sequence). The ends lost 6 bases at V and 3 bases at J; junction bases unmatched: 8. This CDR3 is 15 amino acids long. The DNA of the CDR3 is TGTGCCAGTAGAACCCAGGGGGCGTTAACAGATACGCAGTATTTT. As protein: CASRTQGALTDTQYF.

V and J are TRBV16 and TRBJ1-2; D might be TRBD1 (6 bases). The CDR3 totals 14 residues. Trimming left V 4 bases short and J 7 bases short, with 16 bases between. Germline V gene lookup returns CDR1 KGHSY and CDR2 FQNENV. Here the CDR3 reads CASSPGQLMGGYTF. The CDR3 DNA follows: TGTGCCAGCAGCCCCGGACAGTTGATGGGTGGCTACACCTTC.

This chain connects TRBV7-2 to TRBJ2-7; TRBD2 agrees at 7 bases. The V segment lost 4 bases and the J segment 3 bases; nucleotides outside the gene matches: 0. This CDR3 contains 12 residues. From germline, CDR1 is SGHTA and CDR2 FQGNSA. This CDR3 reads CASSSSGYEQYF. CDR3 DNA sequence: TGTGCCAGCAGCTCTAGCGGCTACGAGCAGTACTTC. The entire variable domain, with the rest obtained from reference TRBV7-2 and TRBJ2-7, is as follows: GAGVSQSPSNKVTEKGKDVELRCDPISGHTALYWYRQSLGQGLEFLIYFQGNSAPDKSGLPSDRFSAERTGGSVSTLTIQRTQQEDSAVYLCASSSSGYEQYFGPGTRLTVT.

The V and J genes are TRBV5-1 and TRBJ2-3, with D possibly being TRBD2 (7 bases). The germline gives CDR1 SGHRS, CDR2 YFSETQ. The CDR3 sequence is 16 residues long. The V gene lost 5 bases and the J gene lost 0 bases, with 16 bases spanning the gap. The CDR3 sequence: CASSTLRGASTDTQYF. CDR3 DNA: TGCGCCAGCAGTACATTACGGGGGGCTAGCACAGATACGCAGTATTTT. Using reference TRBV5-1 and TRBJ2-3 for the parts outside the CDR3, the full variable domain is KAGVTQTPRYLIKTRGQQVTLSCSPISGHRSVSWYQQTPGQGLQFLFEYFSETQRNKGNFPGRFSGRQFSNSRSEMNVSTLELGDSALYLCASSTLRGASTDTQYFGPGTRLTVL.

This chain uses TRBV5-1 with TRBJ2-1; 9 bases match TRBD2. The V and J ends lost 4 bases and 5 bases, in that order; junction bases with no gene match: 10. Germline V lookup: CDR1 SGHRS, CDR2 YFSETQ. This CDR3 contains 16 residues. For the CDR3, the DNA is TGCGCCAGCAGCACGGGGGCGGGAGGGAACAACAATGAGCAGTTCTTC. This encodes CASSTGAGGNNNEQFF.

The genes are TRBV2 and TRBJ2-1; D is undetermined. CDR3 length: 10 amino acids. CDR1 and CDR2 from the germline V gene are SNHLY and FYNNEI. Trimming took off 8 bases at V and 5 bases at J, with 4 bases between the two ends. The CDR3 sequence is CASRNNEQFF. CDR3 in DNA: TGTGCCAGCCGTAACAATGAGCAGTTCTTC.

The V and J genes are TRBV5-1 and TRBJ1-4, with 7 bases lining up with TRBD1. CDR1 is SGHRS and CDR2 is YFSETQ in the germline V gene. J lost 8 bases, V lost 0 bases, and 4 bases had no gene match. The CDR3 sequence is 14 residues long. This chain's CDR3 is CASSLGQGNEKLFF. The CDR3 nucleotides are TGCGCCAGCAGCTTGGGACAGGGCAACGAAAAACTGTTTTTT.

V is TRBV7-2 and J is TRBJ1-2; 8 nucleotides align to TRBD1. Germline V gene sequence: CDR1 SGHTA, CDR2 FQGNSA. The CDR3 consists of 15 residues. V was clipped by 8 bases and J by 5 bases; unmatched bases: 13. DNA for the CDR3: TGTGCCAGCGCGTCAGGGGGCGCGGGACCTTATGGCTACACCTTC. Encoded protein: CASASGGAGPYGYTF. Together with reference TRBV7-2 and TRBJ1-2, the CDR3 gives the full variable domain: GAGVSQSPSNKVTEKGKDVELRCDPISGHTALYWYRQSLGQGLEFLIYFQGNSAPDKSGLPSDRFSAERTGGSVSTLTIQRTQQEDSAVYLCASASGGAGPYGYTFGSGTRLTVV.

A note on this clone: The germline gene is not matched at one end of the junction; a read error may be the cause. The chain couples TRBV7-7 to TRBJ2-5, with 10 bases matching TRBD2. The germline V gene encodes CDR1 SSHAT and CDR2 FNYEAQ (reference sequence). The length of the CDR3 is 16 residues. As DNA, the CDR3 is TGTGCTAGCAGCTTAGTGTCTAGCGGGAGCCAAGAGACCCAGTACTTC. Its protein product is CASSLVSSGSQETQYF.

This chain joins TRBV30 and TRBJ2-1, with 7 positions matching TRBD1. The trim removed 4 bases at V and 2 bases at J, leaving 5 bases unmatched. There are 14 residues in the CDR3. Germline V CDR1 and CDR2: GTSNPN, SVGIG (reference sequence). In DNA, the CDR3 is TGTGCCTGGAAAAAGCAGGGGGCCTACAATGAGCAGTTCTTC. It is translated as CAWKKQGAYNEQFF.

This rearrangement joins TRBV5-4 to TRBJ2-7; 9 bases line up with TRBD2. Trimming removed 4 bases from V and 8 bases from J; junction bases left unmatched: 4. CDR1 is SGHNT, CDR2 YYREEE, per germline (reference sequence). The CDR3 runs 12 residues. The CDR3 sequence is CASSTLAGKQYF. CDR3 coding DNA: TGTGCCAGCAGCACTCTAGCGGGGAAGCAGTACTTC.

The chain joins TRBV7-2 to TRBJ2-1; D possibly corresponds to TRBD2 (5 bases). This CDR3 is built from 17 residues. Germline V gene lookup returns CDR1 SGHTA and CDR2 FQGNSA. V lost 5 bases, J lost 7 bases, and 24 bases lay in between. The CDR3 loop reads CASSPSGSAGTRNEQFF. DNA of the CDR3: TGTGCCAGCAGCCCCTCGGGATCGGCAGGTACGCGTAATGAGCAGTTCTTC.

The chain combines TRBV14 with TRBJ1-2; no definite D call. Germline CDR1 is SGHDN and CDR2 is FVKESK. The CDR3 has 13 residues. The V end was cut by 1 base, the J end by 4 bases, with 7 bases between. The CDR3 region has the DNA TGTGCCAGCAGCCAAGGTTTCTCCTATGGCTACACCTTC. It translates to CASSQGFSYGYTF.

The chain combines TRBV7-9 with TRBJ2-3; maybe TRBD2 (5 bases). V dropped 2 bases and J dropped 2 bases, with 8 bases sitting between them. CDR3 length equals 14 residues. Looked up from germline, CDR1 is SEHNR and CDR2 is FQNEAQ (reference sequence). CDR3 sequence (DNA): TGTGCCAGCAGCTTAAGTAGCGACACAGATACGCAGTATTTT. This sequence encodes CASSLSSDTDTQYF.

This clone came up once. The gene calls are TRBV7-9 and TRBJ1-2; D is possibly TRBD1 (6 bases). The germline CDR1 and CDR2 sequences are SEHNR and FQNEAQ (reference sequence). This CDR3 has 15 residues. The V gene lost 5 bases and the J gene lost 6 bases, with 19 bases spanning the gap. The CDR3 nucleotides are TGTGCCAGCAGCGCCCCGGTTTGGGGGCTTGATGGCTACACCTTC. Its translation: CASSAPVWGLDGYTF.

The chain links TRBV7-2 to TRBJ1-4, with 7 bases lining up with TRBD1. V lost 5 bases and J lost 4; bases outside the gene matches: 4. The germline V gene has CDR1 SGHTA and CDR2 FQGNSA. This CDR3 has 14 amino acids. CDR3 in amino acids: CASSRDSLNEKLFF. CDR3 in DNA: TGTGCCAGCAGCAGGGACAGTCTTAATGAAAAACTGTTTTTT.

The chain carries TRBV6-5 and TRBJ1-6; 7 bases match TRBD1. In germline, CDR1 is MNHEY, CDR2 SVGAGI. V shed 7 bases and J 6 bases; nucleotides not matched to a gene: 9. This CDR3 has 15 amino acids. The CDR3 loop is CASTLTTGINSPLHF. The CDR3 DNA sequence: TGTGCCAGCACACTTACGACAGGGATTAATTCACCCCTCCACTTT.

J is TRBJ1-3 and V is TRBV6-5; D perhaps matches TRBD1 (6 bases). CDR1 and CDR2 from the germline V gene are MNHEY and SVGAGI. Trimming pared 0 bases from V and 2 bases from J, leaving 11 bases between. This CDR3 spans 16 amino acids. This CDR3 is CASSYSYSGAGNTIYF. CDR3 nucleotide sequence: TGTGCCAGCAGTTACTCATATTCAGGGGCTGGAAACACCATATATTTT.

The chain is built from TRBV7-8 and TRBJ2-7; TRBD1 matches 8 bases. Germline V gene lookup returns CDR1 SGHVS and CDR2 FQNEAQ. The trim removed 5 bases at V and 0 bases at J, leaving 6 bases unmatched. The CDR3 extends over 15 amino acids. The CDR3 DNA follows: TGTGCCAGCAGCGCGAACAGGGGGAGCTCCTACGAGCAGTACTTC. Translating it yields CASSANRGSSYEQYF.

The chain recombines TRBV10-1 with TRBJ2-2; 12 positions match TRBD2. V was pared by 6 bases and J by 5 bases, with 4 bases of the junction left unmatched. Looked up from germline, CDR1 is WNHNN and CDR2 is SYGVQD (reference sequence). CDR3 length: 15 amino acids. CDR3 DNA: TGCGCCAGCAGGGACGGACTAGCGGGGACCGGGGAGCTGTTTTTT. It codes for CASRDGLAGTGELFF.

The V call is TRBV5-1, the J call TRBJ2-5; unclear D gene. CDR3 length: 14 amino acids. Trimming left V 4 bases short and J 1 base short, with 11 bases between. The germline gives CDR1 SGHRS, CDR2 YFSETQ. The CDR3 DNA reads TGCGCCAGCAGCCCCCACTACGTCCAAGAGACCCAGTACTTC. Its protein product is CASSPHYVQETQYF.

The J gene is TRBJ1-2, the V gene TRBV4-1, with TRBD1 identical over 8 bases. Germline V gene lookup returns CDR1 MGHRA and CDR2 YSYEKL. V dropped 6 bases and J dropped 2; count of bases not matched to a gene: 8. CDR3 length: 15 amino acids. The CDR3, as DNA: TGCGCCAGCAGTCCCGACAGGGGAAAAAACTATGGCTACACCTTC. It yields the protein CASSPDRGKNYGYTF.

The V call is TRBV5-1, the J call TRBJ2-2, with 9 bases identical to TRBD1. This CDR3 contains 16 residues. Germline V lookup: CDR1 SGHRS, CDR2 YFSETQ. With 0 bases clipped from V and 6 bases from J, the junction kept 6 bases outside the gene matches. CDR3 residues: CASSLEGTGQSGELFF. DNA of the CDR3: TGCGCCAGCAGCTTGGAAGGGACAGGGCAGTCCGGGGAGCTGTTTTTT.